This passage covers 32 T cell receptor beta chains from one sample sequenced in a study of blood T cell repertoires in COVID-19 (dated by TCRdb to the early 2020s). Library method: the immunoSEQ multiplex PCR assay. The table comes from immuneACCESS by way of TCRdb, which keeps in-frame sequences with V and J called. Part of the clones is missing from these tables; in studies checked, under half for an unresolved V gene and the rest for unknown reasons. Here the sample has more than 250,000 clones; roughly 84% occur a single time. The ten top clones hold less than 10% of the sample. Sequences were obtained from peripheral blood. The receptors originated from a human donor in a cohort sampled during active COVID-19.

The rearrangement uses TRBV28 and TRBJ1-2; 8 bases line up with TRBD1. Germline V CDR1 and CDR2: MDHEN, SYDVKM. The CDR3 covers 14 residues. With V trimmed by 4 bases and J by 7 bases, 8 bases remained unmatched. The CDR3 is CASSSGQGGFGYTF. CDR3 nucleotides: TGTGCCAGCAGTTCCGGACAGGGTGGGTTTGGCTACACCTTC.

Notes on this clone: This same CDR3 is encoded by further DNA sequences in the sample. The V gene is TRBV20-1, the J gene TRBJ2-1; the D is unclear. V gave up 1 base and J gave up 7 bases, with 5 bases separating them. This CDR3 comprises 11 residues. Germline CDR1 DFQATT, CDR2 SNEGSKA (reference sequence). CDR3 in DNA: TGCAGTGCTAGAGTGCGGAATGAGCAGTTCTTC. This sequence encodes CSARVRNEQFF.

The CDR3 region has the DNA TGCAGCGGGACAGGGGACAGGCTCTACAATGAGCAGTTCTTC. Its translation is CSGTGDRLYNEQFF. V gene TRBV29-1 combines with J gene TRBJ2-1; TRBD1 matches 9 bases. Losses at the gene ends were 7 bases for V and 3 bases for J; bases not matched to a gene: 7. CDR3 length: 14 amino acids. Germline V gene lookup returns CDR1 SQVTM and CDR2 ANQGSEA.

This clone was recorded once. The chain uses TRBV19 and TRBJ2-7, with D unclear. Per germline, CDR1 LNHDA and CDR2 SQIVND (reference sequence). The CDR3 totals 12 residues. V lost 10 bases to trimming and J lost 4 bases, with 14 bases between them. The CDR3 bases are TGTGCCACCAGTTCCGCGAGGTACGAGCAGTACTTC. As protein: CATSSARYEQYF.

The chain joins TRBV5-1 to TRBJ2-3; no clear D gene. The V end was cut by 4 bases, the J end by 5 bases, with 5 bases between. Per germline, CDR1 SGHRS and CDR2 YFSETQ. The CDR3 is made up of 11 amino acids. CDR3 bases: TGCGCCAGCAGCCTTAGAGATACGCAGTATTTT. Amino acid sequence: CASSLRDTQYF.

V and J are TRBV5-6 and TRBJ2-7; 9 bases are shared with TRBD1. The CDR3 totals 15 residues. The V gene's germline CDR1 is SGHDT and CDR2 YYEEEE. V was clipped by 3 bases and J by 6 bases; unmatched bases: 10. CDR3 amino acids: CASSWAGTGSREQYF. The CDR3, as DNA: TGTGCCAGCAGCTGGGCCGGGACAGGGAGTCGCGAGCAGTACTTC.

This clone is a singleton in its sample. The chain's CDR3 is CASSPQGGPYNEQFF. DNA for the CDR3: TGTGCCAGCAGCCCCCAGGGAGGCCCCTACAATGAGCAGTTCTTC. The chain uses TRBV28 and TRBJ2-1; the D gene is possibly TRBD2 (6 bases). CDR3 length: 15 residues. V gave up 6 bases and J gave up 2 bases, with 14 bases separating them. From germline, CDR1 is MDHEN and CDR2 SYDVKM.

This clone showed up just a few times. This sequence joins TRBV7-2 and TRBJ1-1, with unresolved D. With 4 bases removed from V and 1 base from J, the gap between germline ends came to 7 bases. In germline, CDR1 is SGHTA, CDR2 FQGNSA. The CDR3 is 13 residues long. The CDR3 bases are TGTGCCAGCAGCTATTCCGGGAACACTGAAGCTTTCTTT. Translated: CASSYSGNTEAFF.

This rearrangement joins TRBV20-1 to TRBJ1-2; D is perhaps TRBD1 (5 bases). Germline values: CDR1 DFQATT, CDR2 SNEGSKA (reference sequence). This CDR3 is built from 14 residues. V lost 3 bases and J lost 8, with 19 bases in between. DNA of the CDR3: TGCAGTGCTAGTGATGGGGCGGGAGTTGAGGGCTACACCTTC. This encodes CSASDGAGVEGYTF.

The chain's CDR3 is CASRYGGAVPDTQYF. DNA of the CDR3: TGTGCCAGCAGGTACGGGGGGGCCGTGCCAGATACGCAGTATTTT. The chain has TRBV7-2 and TRBJ2-3; the match to TRBD2 covers 8 bases. Losses at the gene ends were 6 bases for V and 4 bases for J; bases not matched to a gene: 9. Germline V CDR1 and CDR2: SGHTA, FQGNSA. This CDR3 is built from 15 residues.

V usage is TRBV24-1 and J usage is TRBJ2-6; D ambiguous. The V and J ends lost 3 bases and 0 bases respectively, with 5 bases between them. This CDR3 comprises 15 residues. Germline assignment: CDR1 KGHDR and CDR2 SFDVKD. CDR3 nucleotide sequence: TGTGCCACCAGTGATCCGTCCTCTGGGGCCAACGTCCTGACTTTC. Protein: CATSDPSSGANVLTF.

The chain joins TRBV25-1 to TRBJ1-6, with unresolved D. The germline V gene encodes CDR1 MGHDK and CDR2 SYGVNS. V was trimmed by 4 bases and J by 8 bases, leaving 9 bases between them. The CDR3 runs 13 residues. DNA for the CDR3: TGTGCCAGCAGTGCCAGGCGGGATTCACCCCTCCACTTT. This translates into CASSARRDSPLHF.

The CDR3, as DNA: TGTGCCAGCAGCCATCTGGCAGGGAGGGTTTACAATGAGCAGTTCTTC. This gives the protein CASSHLAGRVYNEQFF. V is TRBV11-2 and J is TRBJ2-1; 7 positions agree with TRBD2. This CDR3 comprises 16 residues. Germline loops: CDR1 SGHAT, CDR2 FQNNGV. The ends lost 5 bases at V and 4 bases at J; junction bases unmatched: 11.

This clone came up once. The chain has TRBV14 and TRBJ2-6; D gene ambiguous. Germline-derived CDR1 and CDR2 are SGHDN and FVKESK. Trimming left V 4 bases short and J 3 bases short, with 13 bases between. There are 16 residues in the CDR3. The CDR3 is CASSLSVLRGANVLTF. DNA for the CDR3: TGTGCCAGCAGCCTCTCGGTCCTTCGTGGGGCCAACGTCCTGACTTTC.

The V gene is TRBV9, the J gene TRBJ1-4; no clear D. Trimming removed 2 bases at V and 8 bases at J, with 16 bases between. This CDR3 region has 15 residues. Germline lookup yields CDR1 SGDLS and CDR2 YYNGEE. For the CDR3, the DNA is TGTGCCAGCAGCGTGAGCTGGGGATCGGGAGAAAAACTGTTTTTT. Translation: CASSVSWGSGEKLFF.

This clone has just a few counts. V and J are TRBV4-2 and TRBJ2-2; the match to TRBD1 covers 7 bases. Unmatched junction bases numbered 7, after V lost 4 bases and J lost 2 bases. The CDR3 totals 16 residues. Germline-derived CDR1 and CDR2 are LGHNA and YNFKEQ. In DNA, the CDR3 is TGTGCCAGCAGCCCGTCCGGGACAGAAAACACCGGGGAGCTGTTTTTT. Translation: CASSPSGTENTGELFF.

J is TRBJ2-2 and V is TRBV5-4; TRBD2 might be the D (5 bases). V lost 0 bases to trimming and J lost 2 bases, with 11 bases between them. The CDR3 covers 16 residues. CDR1 and CDR2 from the germline V gene are SGHNT and YYREEE (reference sequence). The DNA of the CDR3 is TGTGCCAGCAGCTTGGGTTCGGGGTATAACACCGGGGAGCTGTTTTTT. Protein: CASSLGSGYNTGELFF.

This chain joins TRBV5-1 and TRBJ1-3; D might be TRBD1 (5 bases). The V gene lost 1 base and the J gene lost 1 base, with 12 bases spanning the gap. CDR1 is SGHRS and CDR2 is YFSETQ in the germline V gene. This CDR3 is 16 amino acids long. CDR3: CASSLLPGESGNTIYF. In DNA form, the CDR3 reads TGCGCCAGCAGCTTGCTTCCGGGGGAGTCTGGAAACACCATATATTTT.

The chain's CDR3 is CASSPPRGGSYEQYF. In DNA form, the CDR3 reads TGTGCCAGCAGCCCCCCGAGGGGGGGCTCCTACGAGCAGTACTTC. The chain employs TRBV7-9 and TRBJ2-7, with D perhaps matching TRBD2 (7 bases). The CDR3 has 15 amino acids. The germline V and J ends were trimmed by 5 bases and 0 bases, with 14 bases remaining between them. Per the germline V gene, CDR1 is SEHNR and CDR2 is FQNEAQ (reference sequence).

This chain joins TRBV6-5 and TRBJ1-1, with TRBD1 matching over 10 bases. CDR1 is MNHEY and CDR2 is SVGAGI in the germline V gene. Trimming at V came to 4 bases and at J to 3 bases, leaving 5 bases not matched to a gene. The CDR3 length is 15 residues. The CDR3 nucleotides are TGTGCCAGCAGTTCGGGGGGGACAGGGGACACTGAAGCTTTCTTT. It is translated as CASSSGGTGDTEAFF.

The chain recombines TRBV19 with TRBJ2-3; 13 nucleotides align to TRBD2. After removal of 5 bases from V and 8 bases from J, the junction contained 10 bases not matched to a gene. From germline, CDR1 is LNHDA and CDR2 SQIVND (reference sequence). This CDR3 region has 16 residues. CDR3 DNA sequence: TGTGCCAGTAGTCCCAGGACTAGCGGGAGTGGGGTTACGCAGTATTTT. This sequence encodes CASSPRTSGSGVTQYF.

The chain carries TRBV5-1 and TRBJ2-1; 8 positions agree with TRBD2. The germline V gene has CDR1 SGHRS and CDR2 YFSETQ. V shed 4 bases, J shed 5 bases, and the junction held 11 bases outside the gene matches. This CDR3 is 16 amino acids long. This CDR3 reads CASSLIAGTINNEQFF. The CDR3, as DNA: TGCGCCAGCAGCCTCATAGCGGGGACGATAAACAATGAGCAGTTCTTC.

The gene calls are TRBV4-1 and TRBJ2-5; 14 nucleotides align to TRBD2. The CDR3 consists of 17 residues. CDR1 and CDR2 from the germline V gene are MGHRA and YSYEKL. The junction had 5 bases not matched to a gene; V was cut back by 0 bases and J by 5 bases. The CDR3: CASSQDRGTSGSETQYF. As DNA, the CDR3 is TGCGCCAGCAGCCAAGATCGAGGGACTAGCGGGAGCGAGACCCAGTACTTC.

This chain links TRBV4-2 with TRBJ2-1, with a weak D call TRBD2 (6 bases). The CDR3 sequence is 16 residues long. V lost 6 bases, J lost 0 bases, and 15 bases lay in between. Germline V gene sequence: CDR1 LGHNA, CDR2 YNFKEQ. The CDR3 DNA reads as TGTGCCAGCAGTTTGCTAGCGACCTCCTCCTACAATGAGCAGTTCTTC. It yields the protein CASSLLATSSYNEQFF.

This chain uses TRBV28 with TRBJ1-2; 7 nucleotides agree with TRBD1. V was pared by 9 bases and J by 7 bases, with 8 bases of the junction left unmatched. The V gene's germline CDR1 is MDHEN and CDR2 SYDVKM. The CDR3 loop spans 12 amino acids. This CDR3 reads CARGDRAIGYTF. CDR3 nucleotides: TGTGCCAGGGGAGACAGGGCGATTGGCTACACCTTC.

The chain employs TRBV7-2 and TRBJ2-7; tentative D call: TRBD1 (6 bases). Trimming took off 2 bases at V and 7 bases at J, with 12 bases between the two ends. From germline, CDR1 is SGHTA and CDR2 FQGNSA. The length of the CDR3 is 13 residues. The CDR3 DNA follows: TGTGCCAGCAGCTTACCAGGGGCTGGGGAGCAGTACTTC. It encodes CASSLPGAGEQYF.

V and J are TRBV7-2 and TRBJ1-1, with 7 bases that match TRBD1. The CDR3 length is 17 residues. Germline assignment: CDR1 SGHTA and CDR2 FQGNSA. Trimming cost V 0 bases and J 4 bases; bases outside gene matches: 11. CDR3 in amino acids: CASSLAGTVPRSTEAFF. The CDR3, as DNA: TGTGCCAGCAGCTTAGCTGGGACAGTCCCCCGGAGCACTGAAGCTTTCTTT. The full variable domain, completed using reference TRBV7-2 and TRBJ1-1, is GAGVSQSPSNKVTEKGKDVELRCDPISGHTALYWYRQSLGQGLEFLIYFQGNSAPDKSGLPSDRFSAERTGGSVSTLTIQRTQQEDSAVYLCASSLAGTVPRSTEAFFGQGTRLTVV.

The chain has TRBV28 and TRBJ1-5, with a possible D match to TRBD1 (5 bases). The ends were cut back, 10 bases at V and 0 bases at J, with 13 bases in the middle. Germline CDR1 is MDHEN and CDR2 is SYDVKM. This CDR3 is 14 amino acids long. The CDR3 DNA reads TGTGCCATCAAGACAGATTATAGCAATCAGCCCCAGCATTTT. This codes for CAIKTDYSNQPQHF. Together with reference TRBV28 and TRBJ1-5, the CDR3 gives the full variable domain: DVKVTQSSRYLVKRTGEKVFLECVQDMDHENMFWYRQDPGLGLRLIYFSYDVKMKEKGDIPEGYSVSREKKERFSLILESASTNQTSMYLCAIKTDYSNQPQHFGDGTRLSIL.

The J gene is TRBJ2-5, the V gene TRBV4-1, with D possibly being TRBD1 (6 bases). Germline V lookup: CDR1 MGHRA, CDR2 YSYEKL. The CDR3 sequence is 14 residues long. Trimming stripped 4 bases from V and 5 bases from J, with 14 bases between. This CDR3 is CASSRYQGPETQYF. CDR3 DNA sequence: TGCGCCAGCAGCCGATACCAGGGGCCCGAGACCCAGTACTTC.

The J gene is TRBJ1-4, the V gene TRBV6-5, with 8 bases identical to TRBD1. CDR1 is MNHEY and CDR2 is SVGAGI in the germline V gene. The CDR3 contains 14 residues. The trim removed 6 bases at V and 10 bases at J, leaving 10 bases unmatched. For the CDR3, the DNA is TGTGCCAGCAGGTGGACAGGGTCAGATGGAAAACTGTTTTTT. Translated: CASRWTGSDGKLFF.

J is TRBJ1-6 and V is TRBV7-2; the match to TRBD1 covers 7 bases. Germline CDR1 reads SGHTA; CDR2 reads FQGNSA. The CDR3 is 15 amino acids. After removal of 4 bases from V and 8 bases from J, the junction contained 8 bases not matched to a gene. CDR3 DNA sequence: TGTGCCAGCAGCTCCAGGGGGTCGTTGGATTCACCCCTCCACTTT. Translated: CASSSRGSLDSPLHF.

The chain uses TRBV7-8 and TRBJ2-3; TRBD2 aligns across 9 bases. This CDR3 has 17 amino acids. Germline lookup yields CDR1 SGHVS and CDR2 FQNEAQ. Unmatched junction bases numbered 6, after V lost 0 bases and J lost 2 bases. CDR3 nucleotides: TGTGCCAGCAGCTTAGCGCCGGCGGGGGGGATCACAGATACGCAGTATTTT. Encoded protein: CASSLAPAGGITDTQYF.